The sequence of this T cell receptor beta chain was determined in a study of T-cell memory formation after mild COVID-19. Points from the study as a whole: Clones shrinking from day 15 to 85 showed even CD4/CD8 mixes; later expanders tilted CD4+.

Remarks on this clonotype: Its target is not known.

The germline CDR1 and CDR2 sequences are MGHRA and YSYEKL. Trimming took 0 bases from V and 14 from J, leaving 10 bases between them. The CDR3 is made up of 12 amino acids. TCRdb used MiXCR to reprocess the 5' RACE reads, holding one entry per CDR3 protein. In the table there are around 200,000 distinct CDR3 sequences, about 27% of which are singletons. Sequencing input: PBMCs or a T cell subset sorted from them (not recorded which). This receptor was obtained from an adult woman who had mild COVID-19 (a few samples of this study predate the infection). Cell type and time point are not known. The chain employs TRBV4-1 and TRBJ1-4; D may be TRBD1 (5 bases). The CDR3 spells CASSQEGLRLFF. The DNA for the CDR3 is TGCGCCAGCAGCCAAGAGGGACTGCGGCTGTTTTTT.